This T cell receptor beta chain appears in the sequencing data of a study of PD-1 blockade in mismatch repair-deficient tumors. Study-level background: All were previously treated, progressing patients with eleven to twelve mismatch repair-deficient cancer types.

The TCR-sequenced patients were a few responders to pembrolizumab. Study conclusions and caveats: Rapid post-treatment expansion, then contraction, generally preceding radiologic response, marked tumor-resident clones.

This CDR3 has 13 amino acids. V was clipped by 3 bases and J by 6 bases; unmatched bases: 5. Germline assignment: CDR1 MDHEN and CDR2 SYDVKM. Sequencing was performed with immunoSEQ multiplex PCR; in TCRdb, only in-frame clones are kept and a portion is missing. The sample holds 130,000 or so clones, 86% seen once. About this clone: What it recognizes is unknown.

The origin of this receptor is an adult with mismatch repair-deficient cancer. This sequence joins TRBV28 and TRBJ2-7, with 7 bases matching TRBD1. The input for sequencing was peripheral blood, taken 44 weeks after starting pembrolizumab. CDR3: CASSLGQSGEQYF. The CDR3 nucleotides are TGTGCCAGCAGTTTGGGACAGTCAGGCGAGCAGTACTTC.